This T cell receptor (beta chain) was observed in a study of cytomegalovirus exposure and HLA in healthy donors. Trimming stripped 1 base from V and 0 bases from J, with 8 bases between. Germline V lookup: CDR1 SGHNT, CDR2 YYREEE (reference sequence). This CDR3 is built from 14 residues. Points on this clone: The antigen is undetermined. This same CDR3 is encoded by further DNA sequences in the sample.

Study-wide results and limits: Among donors in an Asian-associated ancestry cluster, a later analysis reportedly found fewer N-insertions than the approximately 670-donor mean.

A multiplex PCR was run with 60 Vbeta primers and 13 Jbeta primers. TCRdb's copy holds only in-frame clones and misses some; the assay was immunoSEQ multiplex PCR. The clone table shows some 30,000 clones, with the ten largest holding approximately 4.5%. The sequencing input was PBMCs. The chain links TRBV5-4 to TRBJ2-7; D not certain. This receptor was taken from a woman in her 40s in good health and CMV-seropositive. CDR3 DNA sequence: TGTGCCAGCAGCTTGAGTCGGAGCTCCTACGAGCAGTACTTC. Protein sequence: CASSLSRSSYEQYF. Combining the CDR3 with reference TRBV5-4 and TRBJ2-7 gives the whole variable domain ETGVTQSPTHLIKTRGQQVTLRCSSQSGHNTVSWYQQALGQGPQFIFQYYREEENGRGNFPPRFSGLQFPNYSSELNVNALELDDSALYLCASSLSRSSYEQYFGPGTRLTVT.